Sequencing of this TCR beta chain was carried out in a study of CD8+CD57+ T cells in acquired aplastic anemia. Study-wide background: Mean yield of DNA from sorted CD4+ and CD8+ cells was 3.2 ug. Around 11 million reads, on average, were obtained for CD4+ cells from healthy donors. Study results and caveats: Around 27 CD8+ CDR3 sequences occurred in both the patients and the controls. A significant difference in CD8+ Simpson's diversity between patients and controls was not found.

Genomic DNA constituted the template upon which TCR beta VDJ and CDR3 profiling was performed. MiXCR, run by TCRdb on the reads, gives a single entry per CDR3 protein. The table has about 420,000 distinct CDR3 sequences, 55% to 70% seen once; the top ten hold less than 4%. Worth noting for this clonotype: What it binds is not known.

With 10 bases clipped from V and 6 bases from J, the junction kept 10 bases outside the gene matches. Germline assignment: CDR1 ENHRY and CDR2 SYGVKD. CDR3 size: 13 residues. The sequence came from a human donor in good health, serving as a control. Sequencing was done on a sample of sorted CD4+, CD8+, or CD8+CD57+ T cells (not recorded which) from PBMCs. This chain links TRBV10-3 with TRBJ2-7, with 9 bases fitting TRBD2. Written as DNA, the CDR3 is TGTGCCACCATGCTAGCGGGATTAGGCGAGCAGTACTTC. This codes for CATMLAGLGEQYF.